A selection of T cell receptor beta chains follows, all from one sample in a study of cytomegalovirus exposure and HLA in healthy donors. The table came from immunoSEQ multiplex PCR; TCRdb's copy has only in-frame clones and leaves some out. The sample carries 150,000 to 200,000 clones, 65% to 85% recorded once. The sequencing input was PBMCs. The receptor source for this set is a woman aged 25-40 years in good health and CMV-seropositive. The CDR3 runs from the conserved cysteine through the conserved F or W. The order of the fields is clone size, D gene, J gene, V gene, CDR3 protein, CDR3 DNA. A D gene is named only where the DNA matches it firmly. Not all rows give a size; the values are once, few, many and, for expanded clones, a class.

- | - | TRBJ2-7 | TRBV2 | CASRTRQRYEQYF | TGTGCCAGCAGAACCCGACAGCGCTACGAGCAGTACTTC
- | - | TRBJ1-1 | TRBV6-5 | CASSYWSGGGITEAFF | TGTGCCAGCAGTTACTGGTCGGGGGGCGGAATCACTGAAGCTTTCTTT
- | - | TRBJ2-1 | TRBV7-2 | CASSLAGPYNEQFF | TGTGCCAGCAGCTTAGCGGGGCCATACAATGAGCAGTTCTTC
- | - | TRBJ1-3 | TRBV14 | CASSLLGAYSGNTIYF | TGTGCCAGCAGCCTTTTGGGGGCCTACTCTGGAAACACCATATATTTT
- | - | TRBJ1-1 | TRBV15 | CATSREVLFPEAFF | TGTGCCACCAGCAGAGAGGTACTCTTCCCTGAAGCTTTCTTT
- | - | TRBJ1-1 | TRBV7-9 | CSSSPGGRLEAFF | TGTTCCAGCAGCCCCGGGGGGCGCCTTGAAGCTTTCTTT
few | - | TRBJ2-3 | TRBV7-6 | CASSPKTGSNTDTQYF | TGTGCCAGCAGCCCAAAAACAGGTTCAAACACAGATACGCAGTATTTT
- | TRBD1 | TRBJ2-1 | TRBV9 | CASSVGQGALDEQFF | TGTGCCAGCAGCGTAGGACAGGGGGCGCTGGATGAGCAGTTCTTC
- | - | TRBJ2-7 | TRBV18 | CASSPPGPTPYEQYF | TGTGCCAGCTCACCACCGGGCCCCACACCCTACGAGCAGTACTTC
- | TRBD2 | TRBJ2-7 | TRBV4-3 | CASSQDSGGGTSSYEQYF | TGCGCCAGCAGCCAAGATTCGGGAGGGGGGACTTCTTCCTACGAGCAGTACTTC
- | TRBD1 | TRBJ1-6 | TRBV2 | CASSTDRVGSYNSPLHF | TGTGCCAGCAGTACGGACAGGGTCGGATCCTATAATTCACCCCTCCACTTT
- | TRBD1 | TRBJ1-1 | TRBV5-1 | CASSFDREVSEAFF | TGCGCCAGCAGCTTTGACAGGGAGGTCTCTGAAGCTTTCTTT
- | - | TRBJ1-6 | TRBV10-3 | CATADSVYNSPLHF | TGTGCCACCGCGGACAGCGTCTATAATTCACCCCTCCACTTT
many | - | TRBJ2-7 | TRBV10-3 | CAISTSGFPYEQYF | TGTGCCATCAGTACAAGCGGGTTCCCCTACGAGCAGTACTTC
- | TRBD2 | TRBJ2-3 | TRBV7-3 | CASSLLAGPSDTQYF | TGTGCCAGCAGCCTACTAGCGGGGCCTTCGGATACGCAGTATTTT
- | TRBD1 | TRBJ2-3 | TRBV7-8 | CASSPYRTGDTDTQYF | TGTGCCAGCAGCCCCTACCGGACAGGGGACACAGATACGCAGTATTTT
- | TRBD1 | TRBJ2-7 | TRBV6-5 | CASSYAGTGGIYEQYF | TGTGCCAGCAGTTATGCCGGGACAGGGGGCATCTACGAGCAGTACTTC
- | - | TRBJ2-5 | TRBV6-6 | CASSYSSRGRGAQYF | TGTGCCAGCAGTTACTCGAGTCGGGGGAGGGGGGCCCAGTACTTC
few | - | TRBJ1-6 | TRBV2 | CASTDPPGYNSPLHF | TGTGCCAGCACCGACCCGCCAGGTTATAATTCACCCCTCCACTTT
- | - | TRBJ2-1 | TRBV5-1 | CASSLLAGSDNEQFF | TGCGCCAGCAGCCTCCTAGCCGGCAGCGACAATGAGCAGTTCTTC
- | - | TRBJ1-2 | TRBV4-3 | CASSHPGATYGYTF | TGCGCCAGCAGCCACCCAGGTGCGACCTATGGCTACACCTTC
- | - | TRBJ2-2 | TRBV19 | CASSIMGLEGPGELFF | TGTGCCAGTAGTATTATGGGATTGGAGGGCCCCGGGGAGCTGTTTTTT
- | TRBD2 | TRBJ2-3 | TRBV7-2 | CASSQLAGGNTDTQYF | TGTGCCAGCAGCCAACTAGCGGGGGGTAACACAGATACGCAGTATTTT
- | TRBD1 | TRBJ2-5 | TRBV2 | CASSARQGETQYF | TGTGCCAGCAGTGCGCGACAGGGGGAGACCCAGTACTTC
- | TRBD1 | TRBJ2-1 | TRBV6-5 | CASNGQGLSYNEQFF | TGTGCCAGCAACGGACAGGGCCTCTCCTACAATGAGCAGTTCTTC
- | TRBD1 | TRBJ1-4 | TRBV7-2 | CASSGQGGHNEKLFF | TGTGCCAGCAGCGGACAGGGAGGGCATAATGAAAAACTGTTTTTT
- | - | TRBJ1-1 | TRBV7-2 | CASSLEAVAWSPEAFF | TGTGCCAGCAGCTTAGAAGCGGTGGCCTGGTCCCCTGAAGCTTTCTTT
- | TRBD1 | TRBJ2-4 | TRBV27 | CASSLRGRDRGFLAKNIQYF | TGTGCCAGCAGTTTACGCGGCCGGGACAGGGGATTCCTGGCCAAAAACATTCAGTACTTC
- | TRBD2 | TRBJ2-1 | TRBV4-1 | CASRVSGGAFDEQFF | TGCGCCAGCAGAGTTAGCGGGGGGGCCTTCGATGAGCAGTTCTTC
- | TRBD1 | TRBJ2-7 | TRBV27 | CASSLWTGDSYEQYF | TGTGCCAGCAGTTTATGGACAGGGGACTCCTACGAGCAGTACTTC
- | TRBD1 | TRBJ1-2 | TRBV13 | CASSLVGQGNGYTF | TGTGCCAGCAGCTTAGTAGGACAGGGGAATGGCTACACCTTC
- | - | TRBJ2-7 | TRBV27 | CASSFDRGRFMYEQYF | TGTGCCAGCAGTTTCGACCGAGGGCGCTTCATGTACGAGCAGTACTTC
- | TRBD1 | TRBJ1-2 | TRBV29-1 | CSVDRGGYGYTF | TGCAGCGTCGACAGGGGTGGCTATGGCTACACCTTC
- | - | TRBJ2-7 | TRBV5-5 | CASSLWGGLSYEQYF | TGTGCCAGCAGCTTGTGGGGGGGCCTTTCCTACGAGCAGTACTTC
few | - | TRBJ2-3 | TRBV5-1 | CASSLVLQGPSTDTQYF | TGCGCCAGCAGCTTGGTGTTGCAGGGGCCAAGCACAGATACGCAGTATTTT